This record covers a single TCR beta chain. Methods used by the authors: Nucleated cell counts were estimated from reference gene primer amplification. TCRdb's table, derived via immunoSEQ multiplex PCR, lists solely in-frame clones and lacks some. The V and J calls and clone size come from that table; D and trimming were worked out from the DNA. Altogether 180,000 or so clones are present, approximately 82% being singletons, with the ten largest covering approximately 6.9%. These data originate in a study of blood T cell repertoires in COVID-19. Overall study: Sites across the United States, Italy and Spain contributed samples from acute and convalescent COVID-19.

The sequenced material came from peripheral blood. This TCR was sampled from a human donor with acute or convalescent COVID-19. The donor label of this sample is uncertain.

The CDR3 protein is CASSPLQRNTEAFF. The CDR3 DNA sequence: TGTGCCAGCTCACCATTACAGAGGAACACTGAAGCTTTCTTT. The rearrangement links TRBV18 to TRBJ1-1; unclear D gene. This CDR3 is 14 amino acids long. Looked up from germline, CDR1 is KGHSH and CDR2 is LQKENI. Trimming removed 2 bases from V and 1 base from J, with 8 bases in between.